The rows below give T cell receptor beta chains drawn from one sample of a study of blood T cell repertoires in COVID-19. Sequencing was performed with immunoSEQ multiplex PCR; in TCRdb, only in-frame clones are kept and a portion is missing. The sample contains roughly 300,000 clones, 86% of which appear only once. Sequencing used PBMCs or T cells enriched from blood (not recorded which). These receptors were taken from a woman aged 40 to 50 with acute COVID-19. The CDR3 runs from the conserved cysteine through the conserved F or W. A D gene is named only where the DNA matches it firmly. For some rows the clone size is stated as once, few or many, or as a class when expanded; others skip it.

V gene: TRBV11-3; clone size: .; J gene: TRBJ2-3; CDR3 length: 14; D gene: .; CDR3 protein: CASSLDSRTDTQYF; CDR3 DNA: TGTGCCAGCAGCTTAGATTCGCGGACAGATACGCAGTATTTT
V gene: TRBV7-2; clone size: .; J gene: TRBJ2-7; CDR3 length: 13; D gene: .; CDR3 protein: CASSFGRYYEQYF; CDR3 DNA: TGTGCCAGCAGCTTTGGTCGGTACTACGAGCAGTACTTC
V gene: TRBV28; clone size: once; J gene: TRBJ2-7; CDR3 length: 16; D gene: .; CDR3 protein: CASSLLSEPSSYEQYF; CDR3 DNA: TGTGCCAGCAGTTTACTTAGCGAACCGAGCTCCTACGAGCAGTACTTC
V gene: TRBV18; clone size: .; J gene: TRBJ2-1; CDR3 length: 13; D gene: TRBD1; CDR3 protein: CASSPSLDRFQFF; CDR3 DNA: TGTGCCAGCTCACCTTCCCTGGACAGGTTTCAGTTCTTC
V gene: TRBV10-3; clone size: .; J gene: TRBJ1-1; CDR3 length: 14; D gene: .; CDR3 protein: CAIRSGRENTEAFF; CDR3 DNA: TGTGCCATCAGGTCTGGACGGGAGAACACTGAAGCTTTCTTT
V gene: TRBV7-2; clone size: .; J gene: TRBJ2-3; CDR3 length: 15; D gene: TRBD2; CDR3 protein: CASSLSQRLADTQYF; CDR3 DNA: TGTGCCAGCAGCTTGTCCCAGCGACTAGCGGATACGCAGTATTTT
V gene: TRBV27; clone size: .; J gene: TRBJ2-1; CDR3 length: 17; D gene: TRBD1; CDR3 protein: CASSLLGTGGGYNEQFF; CDR3 DNA: TGTGCCAGCAGTTTACTGGGGACAGGGGGCGGGTACAATGAGCAGTTCTTC
V gene: TRBV11-2; clone size: .; J gene: TRBJ1-1; CDR3 length: 16; D gene: TRBD1; CDR3 protein: CASSLGETGLNTEAFF; CDR3 DNA: TGTGCCAGCAGCTTAGGGGAGACAGGGCTGAACACTGAAGCTTTCTTT
V gene: TRBV19; clone size: .; J gene: TRBJ2-1; CDR3 length: 18; D gene: TRBD1; CDR3 protein: CASSRRTGNVGSYNEQFF; CDR3 DNA: TGTGCCAGTAGTCGACGGACAGGGAATGTGGGGTCCTACAATGAGCAGTTCTTC
V gene: TRBV4-1; clone size: .; J gene: TRBJ2-7; CDR3 length: 15; D gene: .; CDR3 protein: CASSQDHSRSYEQYF; CDR3 DNA: TGCGCCAGCAGCCAAGATCACAGCCGATCCTACGAGCAGTACTTC
V gene: TRBV7-9; clone size: few; J gene: TRBJ2-2; CDR3 length: 14; D gene: TRBD1; CDR3 protein: CASSLVTGAGELFF; CDR3 DNA: TGTGCCAGCAGCTTAGTTACAGGGGCCGGGGAGCTGTTTTTT
V gene: TRBV18; clone size: .; J gene: TRBJ1-5; CDR3 length: 14; D gene: .; CDR3 protein: CASSAGTPYQPQHF; CDR3 DNA: TGTGCCAGCTCAGCCGGGACACCTTATCAGCCCCAGCATTTT
V gene: TRBV5-1; clone size: few; J gene: TRBJ1-3; CDR3 length: 15; D gene: .; CDR3 protein: CASSLGSVSGNTIYF; CDR3 DNA: TGCGCCAGCAGCTTGGGTTCAGTCTCTGGAAACACCATATATTTT
V gene: TRBV3-1/TRBV3-2; clone size: .; J gene: TRBJ1-6; CDR3 length: 16; D gene: .; CDR3 protein: CASSQPLTGFSSPLHF; CDR3 DNA: TGTGCCAGCAGCCAACCCTTAACCGGTTTTAGTTCACCCCTCCACTTT
V gene: TRBV14; clone size: .; J gene: TRBJ2-3; CDR3 length: 15; D gene: .; CDR3 protein: CASSQYGGFSDTQYF; CDR3 DNA: TGTGCCAGCAGCCAATACGGGGGTTTTTCAGATACGCAGTATTTT
V gene: TRBV7-2; clone size: .; J gene: TRBJ1-3; CDR3 length: 15; D gene: TRBD1; CDR3 protein: CASSLRGQHGNTIYF; CDR3 DNA: TGTGCCAGCAGCTTAAGGGGACAGCATGGAAACACCATATATTTT
V gene: TRBV19; clone size: few; J gene: TRBJ1-1; CDR3 length: 16; D gene: TRBD1; CDR3 protein: CASRPVDRGLNTEAFF; CDR3 DNA: TGTGCCAGTAGACCCGTGGACAGGGGGCTGAACACTGAAGCTTTCTTT
V gene: TRBV4-1; clone size: .; J gene: TRBJ2-3; CDR3 length: 15; D gene: .; CDR3 protein: CASSQLGIGTDTQYF; CDR3 DNA: TGCGCCAGCAGCCAACTCGGGATAGGGACAGATACGCAGTATTTT
V gene: TRBV19; clone size: .; J gene: TRBJ2-1; CDR3 length: 17; D gene: TRBD2; CDR3 protein: CASSISTGLAGRGEQFF; CDR3 DNA: TGTGCCAGTAGTATCTCTACGGGACTAGCGGGACGCGGTGAGCAGTTCTTC
V gene: TRBV19; clone size: .; J gene: TRBJ2-7; CDR3 length: 11; D gene: .; CDR3 protein: CATGTAYEQYF; CDR3 DNA: TGTGCCACAGGGACTGCTTACGAGCAGTACTTC
V gene: TRBV5-5; clone size: .; J gene: TRBJ1-2; CDR3 length: 16; D gene: .; CDR3 protein: CASSLTDRSRNFGYTF; CDR3 DNA: TGTGCCAGCAGCTTGACCGACAGATCCCGTAACTTTGGCTACACCTTC
V gene: TRBV15; clone size: .; J gene: TRBJ1-5; CDR3 length: 16; D gene: TRBD1; CDR3 protein: CATSRGQTGASQPQHF; CDR3 DNA: TGTGCCACCAGCAGAGGTCAAACAGGGGCGAGCCAGCCCCAGCATTTT
V gene: TRBV7-9; clone size: .; J gene: TRBJ1-1; CDR3 length: 15; D gene: .; CDR3 protein: CASSHKAGRKTEAFF; CDR3 DNA: TGTGCCAGCAGCCATAAGGCAGGGAGGAAGACTGAAGCTTTCTTT
V gene: TRBV20-1; clone size: .; J gene: TRBJ2-1; CDR3 length: 15; D gene: .; CDR3 protein: CSASRAGSSYNEQFF; CDR3 DNA: TGCAGTGCTAGTCGGGCGGGAAGCTCCTACAATGAGCAGTTCTTC
V gene: TRBV5-1; clone size: few; J gene: TRBJ2-5; CDR3 length: 15; D gene: TRBD2; CDR3 protein: CASSLLTSGEETQYF; CDR3 DNA: TGCGCCAGCAGCTTGCTGACTAGCGGGGAAGAGACCCAGTACTTC
V gene: TRBV20-1; clone size: few; J gene: TRBJ2-7; CDR3 length: 11; D gene: .; CDR3 protein: CSAKRANEQYF; CDR3 DNA: TGCAGTGCTAAGAGGGCTAACGAGCAGTACTTC
V gene: TRBV10-3; clone size: once; J gene: TRBJ1-3; CDR3 length: 12; D gene: .; CDR3 protein: CAISSQRDTIYF; CDR3 DNA: TGTGCCATCAGTTCCCAGCGAGACACCATATATTTT
V gene: TRBV11-2; clone size: .; J gene: TRBJ2-7; CDR3 length: 12; D gene: .; CDR3 protein: CASRGGQYEQYF; CDR3 DNA: TGTGCCAGCAGGGGGGGTCAATACGAGCAGTACTTC
V gene: TRBV5-1; clone size: .; J gene: TRBJ2-1; CDR3 length: 14; D gene: .; CDR3 protein: CASSPRDYNNEQFF; CDR3 DNA: TGCGCCAGCAGCCCCCGAGACTACAACAATGAGCAGTTCTTC
V gene: TRBV3-1/TRBV3-2; clone size: .; J gene: TRBJ1-1; CDR3 length: 15; D gene: .; CDR3 protein: CASSQEQGWATEAFF; CDR3 DNA: TGTGCCAGCAGCCAAGAGCAGGGATGGGCCACTGAAGCTTTCTTT
V gene: TRBV7-9; clone size: .; J gene: TRBJ2-7; CDR3 length: 13; D gene: .; CDR3 protein: CASSSRTGGEQYF; CDR3 DNA: TGTGCCAGCAGCTCGAGGACAGGAGGGGAGCAGTACTTC
V gene: TRBV12-3/TRBV12-4; clone size: .; J gene: TRBJ2-3; CDR3 length: 12; D gene: .; CDR3 protein: CASTPGGDTQYF; CDR3 DNA: TGTGCCAGCACCCCCGGAGGAGATACGCAGTATTTT
V gene: TRBV18; clone size: once; J gene: TRBJ1-1; CDR3 length: 15; D gene: TRBD1; CDR3 protein: CASSRTGVMNTEAFF; CDR3 DNA: TGTGCCAGCTCCCGTACAGGGGTCATGAACACTGAAGCTTTCTTT
V gene: TRBV7-6; clone size: .; J gene: TRBJ2-7; CDR3 length: 15; D gene: .; CDR3 protein: CASSLGTDSSYEQYF; CDR3 DNA: TGTGCCAGCAGCTTAGGGACGGACAGCTCCTACGAGCAGTACTTC
V gene: TRBV4-3; clone size: .; J gene: TRBJ1-2; CDR3 length: 14; D gene: TRBD1; CDR3 protein: CASSQATGGLGYTF; CDR3 DNA: TGCGCCAGCAGCCAAGCAACAGGGGGTTTAGGCTACACCTTC
V gene: TRBV28; clone size: few; J gene: TRBJ2-4; CDR3 length: 16; D gene: .; CDR3 protein: CASSLSLQVAKNIQYF; CDR3 DNA: TGTGCCAGCAGTTTAAGTTTACAAGTAGCCAAAAACATTCAGTACTTC
V gene: TRBV4-3; clone size: .; J gene: TRBJ2-3; CDR3 length: 17; D gene: TRBD2; CDR3 protein: CASSQGGGALRTDTQYF; CDR3 DNA: TGCGCCAGCAGCCAAGGGGGAGGGGCCCTACGCACAGATACGCAGTATTTT
V gene: TRBV6-5; clone size: .; J gene: TRBJ2-3; CDR3 length: 15; D gene: TRBD1; CDR3 protein: CASSFDRERTDTQYF; CDR3 DNA: TGTGCCAGCAGTTTCGACAGGGAGAGGACAGATACGCAGTATTTT
V gene: TRBV9; clone size: few; J gene: TRBJ2-3; CDR3 length: 16; D gene: .; CDR3 protein: CASSVAGGPGTDTQYF; CDR3 DNA: TGTGCCAGCAGCGTTGCAGGAGGTCCGGGAACAGATACGCAGTATTTT
V gene: TRBV3-1/TRBV3-2; clone size: few; J gene: TRBJ2-3; CDR3 length: 15; D gene: TRBD2; CDR3 protein: CASSQGAGGTDTQYF; CDR3 DNA: TGTGCCAGCAGCCAAGGGGCGGGGGGCACAGATACGCAGTATTTT
V gene: TRBV6-5; clone size: .; J gene: TRBJ1-2; CDR3 length: 15; D gene: .; CDR3 protein: CASSYSTGRIYGYTF; CDR3 DNA: TGTGCCAGCAGTTACTCGACAGGCCGAATCTATGGCTACACCTTC
V gene: TRBV6-2/TRBV6-3; clone size: .; J gene: TRBJ1-5; CDR3 length: 16; D gene: .; CDR3 protein: CASSYSGSESNQPQHF; CDR3 DNA: TGTGCCAGCAGTTACTCCGGGTCTGAGAGCAATCAGCCCCAGCATTTT
V gene: TRBV6-5; clone size: .; J gene: TRBJ1-2; CDR3 length: 13; D gene: .; CDR3 protein: CASSYRGAHGYTF; CDR3 DNA: TGTGCCAGCAGTTACCGGGGTGCCCATGGCTACACCTTC
V gene: TRBV4-3; clone size: .; J gene: TRBJ1-2; CDR3 length: 13; D gene: .; CDR3 protein: CASSPELSYGYTF; CDR3 DNA: TGCGCCAGCAGCCCTGAGCTTTCCTATGGCTACACCTTC
V gene: TRBV27; clone size: .; J gene: TRBJ2-5; CDR3 length: 14; D gene: .; CDR3 protein: CASSLRFSGGTQYF; CDR3 DNA: TGTGCCAGCAGTTTGAGATTCTCGGGTGGGACCCAGTACTTC
V gene: TRBV2; clone size: .; J gene: TRBJ1-6; CDR3 length: 15; D gene: TRBD1; CDR3 protein: CASSVRTGNNSPLHF; CDR3 DNA: TGTGCCAGCAGTGTTCGGACAGGGAATAATTCACCCCTCCACTTT
V gene: TRBV5-4; clone size: .; J gene: TRBJ2-3; CDR3 length: 15; D gene: TRBD2; CDR3 protein: CASSFSGGGTDTQYF; CDR3 DNA: TGTGCCAGCAGCTTTAGCGGGGGGGGCACAGATACGCAGTATTTT
V gene: TRBV9; clone size: .; J gene: TRBJ2-3; CDR3 length: 14; D gene: .; CDR3 protein: CASSVAGQGDTQYF; CDR3 DNA: TGTGCCAGCAGCGTAGCTGGGCAGGGGGATACGCAGTATTTT
V gene: TRBV18; clone size: .; J gene: TRBJ1-3; CDR3 length: 15; D gene: .; CDR3 protein: CASSPPLSPRDTIYF; CDR3 DNA: TGTGCCAGCTCACCACCCCTCTCCCCTCGGGACACCATATATTTT
V gene: TRBV6-4; clone size: .; J gene: TRBJ1-2; CDR3 length: 13; D gene: .; CDR3 protein: CASSGRGSDGYTF; CDR3 DNA: TGTGCCAGCAGCGGCAGGGGAAGCGATGGCTACACCTTC
V gene: TRBV28; clone size: .; J gene: TRBJ2-1; CDR3 length: 16; D gene: TRBD2; CDR3 protein: CASSLVTSGRKNEQFF; CDR3 DNA: TGTGCCAGCAGTTTGGTGACTAGCGGGAGGAAGAATGAGCAGTTCTTC
V gene: TRBV10-3; clone size: .; J gene: TRBJ2-7; CDR3 length: 15; D gene: .; CDR3 protein: CAISPAAPGRYEQYF; CDR3 DNA: TGTGCCATCAGCCCGGCGGCCCCGGGGAGGTACGAGCAGTACTTC
V gene: TRBV4-1; clone size: .; J gene: TRBJ1-2; CDR3 length: 16; D gene: .; CDR3 protein: CASSPVGQGNLYGYTF; CDR3 DNA: TGCGCCAGCAGCCCAGTTGGGCAAGGCAACCTCTATGGCTACACCTTC
V gene: TRBV24-1; clone size: .; J gene: TRBJ1-2; CDR3 length: 14; D gene: .; CDR3 protein: CATSENQGSYGYTF; CDR3 DNA: TGTGCCACCAGTGAAAATCAGGGGTCGTATGGCTACACCTTC
V gene: TRBV12-3/TRBV12-4; clone size: .; J gene: TRBJ2-7; CDR3 length: 11; D gene: .; CDR3 protein: CASSPGYEQYF; CDR3 DNA: TGTGCCAGCAGCCCCGGGTACGAGCAGTACTTC
V gene: TRBV4-3; clone size: .; J gene: TRBJ2-2; CDR3 length: 16; D gene: .; CDR3 protein: CASSQEPQMNTGELFF; CDR3 DNA: TGCGCCAGCAGCCAAGAACCGCAGATGAACACCGGGGAGCTGTTTTTT
V gene: TRBV19; clone size: few; J gene: TRBJ1-1; CDR3 length: 14; D gene: TRBD1; CDR3 protein: CASSMGQLNTEAFF; CDR3 DNA: TGTGCCAGTAGCATGGGACAGCTGAACACTGAAGCTTTCTTT
V gene: TRBV12-3/TRBV12-4; clone size: .; J gene: TRBJ2-3; CDR3 length: 12; D gene: .; CDR3 protein: CASSFLAEGQYF; CDR3 DNA: TGTGCCAGCAGTTTTTTAGCGGAGGGGCAGTATTTT
V gene: TRBV27; clone size: .; J gene: TRBJ1-4; CDR3 length: 15; D gene: .; CDR3 protein: CASRSGDRSSEKLFF; CDR3 DNA: TGTGCCAGCAGGAGCGGAGACAGGAGTAGCGAAAAACTGTTTTTT
V gene: TRBV18; clone size: .; J gene: TRBJ2-5; CDR3 length: 14; D gene: .; CDR3 protein: CASSPGGPQETQYF; CDR3 DNA: TGTGCCAGCTCACCCGGTGGTCCCCAAGAGACCCAGTACTTC